This T cell receptor (beta chain) originates from a study of cytomegalovirus exposure and HLA in healthy donors. Across the study: Of 300 to 500 genotyped donors, about 80% clustered with self-reported Caucasian donors. Overall study findings and caveats: The study recorded 150 to 200 TCR beta chains that were cytomegalovirus-associated.

PCR involved 60 Vbeta and 13 Jbeta primers. Data came from immunoSEQ multiplex PCR; TCRdb stores just in-frame clones and leaves some out. Among around 100,000 clones listed, roughly 88% were seen once. Despite likely unrecorded immune exposures, the donors were nominally healthy at the time of sampling. The V and J ends lost 7 bases and 0 bases respectively, with 22 bases between them. CDR3 length: 19 residues. The germline V gene has CDR1 MGHRA and CDR2 YSYEKL. Comment on this clone: The antigen remains unidentified.

The source is a woman aged 18-29 years in good health and CMV-seronegative. The chain couples TRBV4-1 to TRBJ2-6; no clear D. Sequenced sample: PBMCs. The CDR3 sequence is CASTVSLGPTYSGANVLTF. The CDR3 nucleotides read TGCGCCAGCACCGTCTCCCTAGGTCCTACCTACTCTGGGGCCAACGTCCTGACTTTC.